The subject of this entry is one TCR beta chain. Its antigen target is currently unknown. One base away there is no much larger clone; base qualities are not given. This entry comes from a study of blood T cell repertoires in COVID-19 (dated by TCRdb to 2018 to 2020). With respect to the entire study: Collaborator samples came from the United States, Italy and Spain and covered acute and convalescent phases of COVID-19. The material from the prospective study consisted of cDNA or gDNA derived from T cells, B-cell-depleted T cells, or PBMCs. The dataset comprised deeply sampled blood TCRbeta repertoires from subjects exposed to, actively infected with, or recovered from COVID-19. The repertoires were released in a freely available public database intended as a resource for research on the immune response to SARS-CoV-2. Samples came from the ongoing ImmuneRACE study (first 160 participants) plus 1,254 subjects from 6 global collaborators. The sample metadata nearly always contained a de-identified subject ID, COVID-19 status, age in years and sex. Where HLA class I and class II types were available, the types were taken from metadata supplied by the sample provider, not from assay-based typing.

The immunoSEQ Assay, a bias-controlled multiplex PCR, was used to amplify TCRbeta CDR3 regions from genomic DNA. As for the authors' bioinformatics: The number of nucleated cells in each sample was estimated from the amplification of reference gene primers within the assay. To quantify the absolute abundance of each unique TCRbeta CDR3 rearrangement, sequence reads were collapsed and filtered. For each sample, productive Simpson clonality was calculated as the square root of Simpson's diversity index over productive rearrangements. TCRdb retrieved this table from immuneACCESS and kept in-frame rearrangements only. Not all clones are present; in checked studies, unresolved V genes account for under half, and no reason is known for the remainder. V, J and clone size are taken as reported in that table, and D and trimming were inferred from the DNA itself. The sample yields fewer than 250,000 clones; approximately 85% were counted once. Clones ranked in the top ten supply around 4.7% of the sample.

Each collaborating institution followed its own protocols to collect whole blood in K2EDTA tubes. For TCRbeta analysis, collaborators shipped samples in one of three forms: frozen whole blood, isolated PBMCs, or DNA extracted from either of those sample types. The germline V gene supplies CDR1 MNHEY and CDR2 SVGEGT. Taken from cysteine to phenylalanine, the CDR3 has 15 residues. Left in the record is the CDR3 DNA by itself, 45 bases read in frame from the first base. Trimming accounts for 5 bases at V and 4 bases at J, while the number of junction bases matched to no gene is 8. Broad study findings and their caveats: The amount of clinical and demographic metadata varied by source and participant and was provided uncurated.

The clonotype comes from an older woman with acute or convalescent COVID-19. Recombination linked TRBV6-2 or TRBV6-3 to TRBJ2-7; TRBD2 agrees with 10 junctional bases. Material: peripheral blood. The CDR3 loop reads CASSLPGLARYEQYF. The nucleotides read TGTGCCAGCAGTCTTCCGGGACTAGCGAGATACGAGCAGTACTTC.